What follows are 3 T cell receptor beta chains derived from one specimen sequenced in a study of T cell responses to AZD1222 COVID-19 vaccine. Produced via immunoSEQ multiplex PCR; TCRdb's table is partial and in-frame only. This table has roughly 100,000 clones, 93% appearing once. This sample comprised peripheral blood, obtained on day 0 of AZD1222 vaccination. Source of these receptors: an adult in good health.

The chain combines TRBV9 with TRBJ2-3; no reliable D call. Between the trimmed V and J ends, which lost 0 bases and 6 bases, there was a span of 8 bases. Germline V gene sequence: CDR1 SGDLS, CDR2 YYNGEE. The CDR3 has 13 residues. The CDR3 region is CASSVEYSDTQYF. The CDR3 coding sequence is TGTGCCAGCAGCGTAGAGTACTCGGATACGCAGTATTTT.

The rearrangement links TRBV9 to TRBJ1-1; D possibly corresponds to TRBD1 (5 bases). Deletions cut 7 bases from V and 7 bases from J, with 14 bases between. This CDR3 is built from 12 residues. Germline V lookup: CDR1 SGDLS, CDR2 YYNGEE. The CDR3 spells CASGGDAHEAFF. CDR3 nucleotides: TGTGCCAGCGGGGGGGACGCCCATGAAGCTTTCTTT.

This chain uses TRBV10-2 with TRBJ1-1; D remains ambiguous. In germline, CDR1 is WSHSY, CDR2 SAAADI. Trimming left V 2 bases short and J 4 bases short, with 14 bases between. The CDR3 has 15 residues. This CDR3 reads CASSEVAALGTEAFF. The CDR3 DNA sequence: TGCGCCAGCAGTGAGGTTGCAGCGCTGGGCACTGAAGCTTTCTTT.